This passage covers 28 T cell receptor beta chains from one sample sequenced in a study of blood T cells in healthy people across ages. Together with a sample-barcoded 5' primer, a J-beta primer mix was included in a second PCR lasting about 7 to 11 cycles. MiXCR, run by TCRdb on the 5' RACE reads, gives a single entry per CDR3 protein. The sample lists more than 1.4 million distinct CDR3 sequences, about 43% seen once, with 7.9% in the top ten. The sequenced sample was blood. These receptors were obtained from a young woman in good health.

The chain joins TRBV20-1 to TRBJ1-5; TRBD1 matches 7 bases. This CDR3 has 15 amino acids. Germline V lookup: CDR1 DFQATT, CDR2 SNEGSKA (reference sequence). Trimming at V came to 3 bases and at J to 3 bases, leaving 8 bases not matched to a gene. The CDR3 DNA reads as TGCAGTGCTAGTACCGGGACAGATACCAATCAGCCCCAGCATTTT. Translation gives CSASTGTDTNQPQHF.

A few counts support this clonotype. V is TRBV6-4 and J is TRBJ2-2, with TRBD2 matching 7 bases. This CDR3 is built from 14 residues. The trim removed 6 bases at V and 6 bases at J, leaving 7 bases unmatched. Germline lookup yields CDR1 MRHNA and CDR2 SNTAGT. The CDR3 here is CASSPSGEAGELFF. CDR3 DNA: TGTGCCAGCAGCCCTAGCGGAGAGGCCGGGGAGCTGTTTTTT.

This chain links TRBV7-2 with TRBJ1-6, with TRBD1 matching over 10 bases. V dropped 3 bases and J dropped 10; count of bases not matched to a gene: 3. The germline gives CDR1 SGHTA, CDR2 FQGNSA. The CDR3 is 14 amino acids. CDR3 coding DNA: TGTGCCAGCAGCTTGAGGACAGGGGGATCACCCCTCCACTTT. It codes for CASSLRTGGSPLHF.

This clonotype was observed a few times. The V call is TRBV3-1, the J call TRBJ2-3, with D maybe TRBD2 (5 bases). Germline CDR1 reads LGHDT; CDR2 reads YNNKEL (reference sequence). CDR3 length: 20 amino acids. V was trimmed by 1 base and J by 1 base, leaving 24 bases between them. The CDR3 nucleotides read TGTGCCAGCAGCCAAGTAATGGAATCGGTAGCGCCTCAAGGCACAGATACGCAGTATTTT. It is translated as CASSQVMESVAPQGTDTQYF.

Notes on this clonotype: Here the CDR3 omits its conserved ending phenylalanine or tryptophan, so a read error is the likely source. The limits of the CDR3 on the DNA are not certain, so only TCRdb's listed CDR3 is given. The gene calls are TRBV14 and TRBJ2-7; the table calls TRBD1, which could not be checked here. Counting both end residues, the CDR3 totals 11 amino acids. CDR1 is SGHDN, CDR2 FVKESK, per germline. The CDR3 loop reads CASSQVQGRAL.

The J gene is TRBJ2-5, the V gene TRBV10-3, with D maybe TRBD1 (7 bases). CDR1 is ENHRY and CDR2 is SYGVKD in the germline V gene. The CDR3 is made up of 15 amino acids. Trimming pared 6 bases from V and 1 base from J, leaving 15 bases between. CDR3 bases: TGTGCCATCAGCGCGGGACAGACCTCCCAAGAGACCCAGTACTTC. It specifies CAISAGQTSQETQYF.

V and J are TRBV11-2 and TRBJ2-1; the D gene is possibly TRBD2 (5 bases). Per the germline V gene, CDR1 is SGHAT and CDR2 is FQNNGV. V lost 8 bases and J 13 bases, leaving 15 bases between the germline ends. This CDR3 has 11 residues. In DNA, the CDR3 is TGTGCCAGCGCGTTTGGGGAGACCCAGTTCTTC. It translates to CASAFGETQFF.

This clonotype has just a few counts. V and J are TRBV27 and TRBJ2-5; TRBD2 agrees at 9 bases. The V gene end was trimmed by 0 bases and the J gene end by 2 bases; junction bases not matched to a gene: 4. The CDR3 loop spans 16 amino acids. CDR1 and CDR2 (germline): MNHEY, SMNVEV (reference sequence). The DNA for the CDR3 is TGTGCCAGCAGTTTATCGGGCCTAGCGGGGCAAGAGACCCAGTACTTC. Protein: CASSLSGLAGQETQYF.

The rearrangement uses TRBV6-4 and TRBJ1-6; D is uncertain. Germline assignment: CDR1 MRHNA and CDR2 SNTAGT. The CDR3 sequence is 13 residues long. V was cut by 2 bases and J by 7 bases, with 6 bases left in between. CDR3 coding DNA: TGTGCCAGCAGTGACAGATCCAATTCACCCCTCCACTTT. This encodes CASSDRSNSPLHF.

The rearrangement uses TRBV6-5 and TRBJ1-6, with 10 bases that match TRBD1. Trimming removed 2 bases from V and 4 bases from J; junction bases left unmatched: 2. The CDR3 is 16 amino acids. Germline loops: CDR1 MNHEY, CDR2 SVGAGI. Written as DNA, the CDR3 is TGTGCCAGCAGTTACCGGGGACAGGGGTATAATTCACCCCTCCACTTT. This sequence encodes CASSYRGQGYNSPLHF.

The chain links TRBV20-1 to TRBJ2-1; D not resolved. The length of the CDR3 is 11 residues. Germline CDR1 DFQATT, CDR2 SNEGSKA (reference sequence). Between the trimmed V and J ends, which lost 7 bases and 7 bases, there was a span of 11 bases. The CDR3: CSVPLWNEQFF. The CDR3 DNA reads TGCAGTGTCCCCCTCTGGAATGAGCAGTTCTTC.

J is TRBJ2-1 and V is TRBV6-6, with 10 bases that match TRBD2. This CDR3 is 17 amino acids long. V was clipped by 4 bases and J by 5 bases; unmatched bases: 11. CDR1 and CDR2 (germline): MNHNY, SVGAGI (reference sequence). CDR3 nucleotide sequence: TGTGCCAGCAGTTTTCTAGCGGGGGCGGGATCGGACAATGAGCAGTTCTTC. It translates to CASSFLAGAGSDNEQFF.

This clonotype was counted only a few times. The chain uses TRBV12-3 or TRBV12-4 and TRBJ1-4; D call uncertain. V was pared by 2 bases and J by 3 bases, with 10 bases between. This CDR3 is 15 amino acids long. CDR3 sequence reads: CASSLMSEPNEKLFF. The CDR3 nucleotides are TGTGCCAGCAGTTTAATGTCCGAGCCTAATGAAAAACTGTTTTTT.

The chain joins TRBV12-3 or TRBV12-4 to TRBJ2-2; D unresolved. V was trimmed by 2 bases and J by 0 bases, leaving 10 bases between them. The CDR3 contains 16 residues. This chain's CDR3 is CASSLWAASNTGELFF. For the CDR3, the DNA is TGTGCCAGCAGTTTATGGGCCGCTTCGAACACCGGGGAGCTGTTTTTT.

The rearrangement joins TRBV3-1 to TRBJ2-3; a possible D gene is TRBD2 (6 bases). V lost 2 bases to trimming and J lost 4 bases, with 13 bases between them. The germline V gene has CDR1 LGHDT and CDR2 YNNKEL (reference sequence). The CDR3 spans 15 residues. The CDR3 nucleotides read TGTGCCAGCAGCCAAAGGGGACTCCTGGCAGATACGCAGTATTTT. Encoded protein: CASSQRGLLADTQYF.

This chain links TRBV20-1 with TRBJ2-7, with TRBD1 identical over 9 bases. This CDR3 spans 12 amino acids. In germline, CDR1 is DFQATT, CDR2 SNEGSKA (reference sequence). With V trimmed by 6 bases and J by 2 bases, 2 bases remained unmatched. CDR3 DNA sequence: TGCAGTGCGGACAGGGGCCCCTACGAGCAGTACTTC. Encoded protein: CSADRGPYEQYF.

The chain has TRBV29-1 and TRBJ1-1; TRBD1 might be the D (6 bases). With 8 bases removed from V and 5 bases from J, the gap between germline ends came to 24 bases. This CDR3 region has 15 residues. Per the germline V gene, CDR1 is SQVTM and CDR2 is ANQGSEA. For the CDR3, the DNA is TGCAGCTGTCGTCGTCCGTTGGGGGGCCGGACTGAAGCTTTCTTT. Translated: CSCRRPLGGRTEAFF.

This chain joins TRBV7-2 and TRBJ2-1; D might be TRBD1 (6 bases). Looked up from germline, CDR1 is SGHTA and CDR2 is FQGNSA. The CDR3 length is 14 residues. The V and J ends lost 5 bases and 13 bases respectively, with 21 bases between them. DNA for the CDR3: TGTGCCAGCAGCAGAACGGACAGTAAAGAGACCCAGTTCTTC. As protein: CASSRTDSKETQFF.

The rearrangement uses TRBV12-3 or TRBV12-4 and TRBJ2-1; 8 bases agree with TRBD2. The J segment lost 3 bases and the V segment lost 3 bases, leaving 4 bases of the junction unmatched. The CDR3 contains 15 residues. CDR3 loop: CASSFRREDYNEQFF. The CDR3 DNA sequence: TGTGCCAGCAGTTTTAGGCGGGAGGACTACAATGAGCAGTTCTTC.

The rearrangement joins TRBV9 to TRBJ2-1, with D possibly matching TRBD1 (6 bases). Germline lookup yields CDR1 SGDLS and CDR2 YYNGEE. V shed 1 base and J shed 0 bases, with 8 bases lying between them. The CDR3 is 15 residues long. CDR3 sequence reads: CASSVQGTSYNEQFF. In nucleotides, the CDR3 is TGTGCCAGCAGCGTACAGGGGACCTCCTACAATGAGCAGTTCTTC. Full variable domain (missing parts from reference TRBV9 and TRBJ2-1): DSGVTQTPKHLITATGQRVTLRCSPRSGDLSVYWYQQSLDQGLQFLIQYYNGEERAKGNILERFSAQQFPDLHSELNLSSLELGDSALYFCASSVQGTSYNEQFFGPGTRLTVL.

V is TRBV5-1 and J is TRBJ1-1; TRBD1 aligns across 9 bases. CDR3 length equals 15 residues. The germline CDR1 and CDR2 sequences are SGHRS and YFSETQ. Germline trimming cut 4 bases from V and 4 bases from J; bases unmatched to any gene: 8. The CDR3 bases are TGCGCCAGCAGCCCACAACAGGGGGCGAGCACTGAAGCTTTCTTT. It specifies CASSPQQGASTEAFF. Looking up the rest from reference TRBV5-1 and TRBJ1-1 gives the full variable domain: KAGVTQTPRYLIKTRGQQVTLSCSPISGHRSVSWYQQTPGQGLQFLFEYFSETQRNKGNFPGRFSGRQFSNSRSEMNVSTLELGDSALYLCASSPQQGASTEAFFGQGTRLTVV.

This clonotype has a handful of counts. This may be a read error, as it is one base from a much larger clone. The genes are TRBV5-1 and TRBJ2-3; D gene ambiguous. This CDR3 comprises 13 residues. The V gene's germline CDR1 is SGHRS and CDR2 YFSETQ. Trimming stripped 4 bases from V and 8 bases from J, with 14 bases between. The CDR3 sequence: CASSVGHESTQYF. The CDR3 DNA follows: TGCGCCAGCAGCGTCGGCCACGAGAGTACGCAGTATTTT.

The chain uses TRBV6-2 or TRBV6-3 and TRBJ2-7; no definite D call. Germline V gene data show CDR1 as MNHEY and CDR2 as SVGEGT. The CDR3 totals 13 residues. V was clipped by 0 bases and J by 2 bases, with 5 bases between them. CDR3 sequence: CASSYSDPYEQYF. The CDR3 nucleotides read TGTGCCAGCAGTTACTCGGACCCCTACGAGCAGTACTTC.

This clonotype was observed a handful of times. The chain links TRBV6-1 to TRBJ1-2; 7 positions agree with TRBD1. Unmatched junction bases numbered 9, after V lost 7 bases and J lost 7 bases. The CDR3 is made up of 13 amino acids. The germline V gene encodes CDR1 MNHNS and CDR2 SASEGT. The CDR3 DNA reads TGTGCCAGCACCTCAGACAGGGACTCTGGCTACACCTTC. Protein product: CASTSDRDSGYTF.

This chain uses TRBV7-3 with TRBJ2-1; a possible D gene is TRBD1 (6 bases). V dropped 2 bases and J dropped 0 bases, with 11 bases sitting between them. The CDR3 is 16 residues long. Germline-derived CDR1 and CDR2 are SGHTA and FQGTGA. The CDR3 DNA reads TGTGCCAGCAGCTTACTGGGACACCCCTCCTACAATGAGCAGTTCTTC. This codes for CASSLLGHPSYNEQFF.

On this clonotype itself: At one of its ends the junction is not consistent with the germline gene, which may arise from a read error. V and J are TRBV24-1 and TRBJ1-4; no definite D call. Germline V lookup: CDR1 KGHDR, CDR2 SFDVKD. The CDR3 covers 17 residues. In DNA, the CDR3 is TGTGCCACCAGTGAGGGAGGGTCAGGACCAACTAATGAAAAACTGCTTTTT. This sequence encodes CATSEGGSGPTNEKLLF.

As concerns this clonotype: At one end the junction does not follow the germline gene, possibly because of a read error. The J gene is TRBJ1-2, the V gene TRBV6-7; TRBD1 matches at 9 bases. TRBV6-7 is an ORF, with its function uncertain. The CDR3 sequence is 16 residues long. The CDR3 is CASSLTSRDRDYGYIF. CDR3 in DNA: TGTGCCAGCAGCCTCACGTCCCGGGACAGGGACTATGGCTACATCTTC.

The chain uses TRBV12-3 or TRBV12-4 and TRBJ2-5, with D tentatively TRBD2 (5 bases). There are 13 residues in the CDR3. V was pared by 7 bases and J by 5 bases, with 14 bases between. The CDR3 region is CASISNTGETQYF. CDR3 bases: TGTGCCAGCATCAGCAACACGGGGGAGACCCAGTACTTC.